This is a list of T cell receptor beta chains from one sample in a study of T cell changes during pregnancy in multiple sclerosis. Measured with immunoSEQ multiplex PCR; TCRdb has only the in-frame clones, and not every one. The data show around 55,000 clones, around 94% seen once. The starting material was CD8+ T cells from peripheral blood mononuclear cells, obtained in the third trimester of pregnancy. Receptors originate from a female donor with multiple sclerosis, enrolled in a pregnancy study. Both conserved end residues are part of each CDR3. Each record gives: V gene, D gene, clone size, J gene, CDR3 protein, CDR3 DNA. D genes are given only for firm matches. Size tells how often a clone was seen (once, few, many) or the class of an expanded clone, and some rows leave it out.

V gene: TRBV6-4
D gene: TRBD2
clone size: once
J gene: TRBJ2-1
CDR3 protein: CASSGTSGDSYNEQFF
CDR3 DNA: TGTGCCAGCAGTGGGACTAGCGGGGATTCCTACAATGAGCAGTTCTTC

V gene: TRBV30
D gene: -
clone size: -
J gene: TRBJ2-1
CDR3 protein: CAWSSSAGFGYNEQFF
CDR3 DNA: TGTGCCTGGAGTTCCTCGGCGGGGTTCGGCTACAATGAGCAGTTCTTC

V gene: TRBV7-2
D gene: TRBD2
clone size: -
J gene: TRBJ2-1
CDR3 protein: CASSLPPQGLADNEQFF
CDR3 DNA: TGTGCCAGCAGCTTGCCACCTCAGGGACTAGCGGACAATGAGCAGTTCTTC

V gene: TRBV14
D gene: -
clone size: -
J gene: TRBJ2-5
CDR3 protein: CASSQKQGFGETQYF
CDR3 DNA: TGTGCCAGCAGCCAAAAACAGGGTTTTGGAGAGACCCAGTACTTC

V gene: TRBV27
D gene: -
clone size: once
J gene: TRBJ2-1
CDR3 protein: CASSLGSTYNEQFF
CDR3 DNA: TGTGCCAGCAGTTTAGGCAGTACCTACAATGAGCAGTTCTTC

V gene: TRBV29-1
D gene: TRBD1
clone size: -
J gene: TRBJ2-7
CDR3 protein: CSVSGQGASYEQYF
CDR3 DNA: TGCAGCGTATCGGGACAGGGGGCGTCCTACGAGCAGTACTTC

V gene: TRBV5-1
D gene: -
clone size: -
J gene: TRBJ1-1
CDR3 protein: CASSWTDLNTEAFF
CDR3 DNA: TGCGCCAGCAGCTGGACGGACTTGAACACTGAAGCTTTCTTT

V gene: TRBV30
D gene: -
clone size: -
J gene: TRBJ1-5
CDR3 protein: CAWSSSGEGEPYSNQPQHF
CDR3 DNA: TGTGCCTGGAGTTCATCGGGGGAGGGGGAACCTTATAGCAATCAGCCCCAGCATTTT

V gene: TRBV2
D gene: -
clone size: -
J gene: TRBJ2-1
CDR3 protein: CASSEFRGGSYNEQFF
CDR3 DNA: TGTGCCAGCAGTGAATTTCGAGGGGGCTCCTACAATGAGCAGTTCTTC

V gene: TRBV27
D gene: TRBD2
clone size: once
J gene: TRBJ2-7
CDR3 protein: CASSLSTSGRAQEQYF
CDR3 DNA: TGTGCCAGCAGTTTATCGACTAGCGGGAGGGCCCAGGAGCAGTACTTC

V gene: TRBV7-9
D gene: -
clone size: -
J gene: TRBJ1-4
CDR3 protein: CASSEQGSNEKLFF
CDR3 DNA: TGTGCCAGCAGCGAGCAGGGATCTAATGAAAAACTGTTTTTT

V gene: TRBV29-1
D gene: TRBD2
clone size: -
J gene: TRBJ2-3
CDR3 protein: CSVEGLAASTDTQYF
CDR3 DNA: TGCAGCGTTGAGGGACTAGCGGCCAGCACAGATACGCAGTATTTT

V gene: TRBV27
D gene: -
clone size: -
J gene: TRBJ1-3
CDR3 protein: CASSTTYRDFLSGNTIYF
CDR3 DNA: TGTGCCAGCAGTACCACTTACCGGGACTTCTTGTCAGGAAACACCATATATTTT

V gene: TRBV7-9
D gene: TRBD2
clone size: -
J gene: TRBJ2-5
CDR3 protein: CASVTGTSVQETQYF
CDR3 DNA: TGTGCCAGCGTCACCGGGACTAGCGTCCAAGAGACCCAGTACTTC

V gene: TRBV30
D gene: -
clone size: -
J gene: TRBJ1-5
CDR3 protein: CAWSFAVNQPQHF
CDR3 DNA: TGTGCCTGGAGCTTTGCAGTCAATCAGCCCCAGCATTTT

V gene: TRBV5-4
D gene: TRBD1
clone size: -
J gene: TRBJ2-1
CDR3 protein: CASSYDRGNEQFF
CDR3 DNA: TGTGCCAGCAGCTATGACAGGGGCAATGAGCAGTTCTTC

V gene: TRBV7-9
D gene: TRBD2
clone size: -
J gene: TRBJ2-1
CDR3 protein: CASSAASGAYNEQFF
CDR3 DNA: TGTGCCAGCAGCGCAGCTAGCGGAGCCTACAATGAGCAGTTCTTC

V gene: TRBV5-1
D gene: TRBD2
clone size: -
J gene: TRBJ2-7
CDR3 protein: CASSPEPGAGDEQYF
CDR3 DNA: TGCGCCAGCAGCCCCGAACCCGGAGCGGGAGATGAGCAGTACTTC

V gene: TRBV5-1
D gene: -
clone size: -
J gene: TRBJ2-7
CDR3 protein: CASSSGEGSEEQYF
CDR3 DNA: TGCGCCAGCAGCTCCGGGGAAGGAAGCGAGGAGCAGTACTTC

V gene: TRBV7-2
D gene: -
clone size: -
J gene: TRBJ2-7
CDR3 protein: CASSFPSLSYEQYF
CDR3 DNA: TGTGCCAGCAGCTTCCCTAGCCTCTCCTACGAGCAGTACTTC

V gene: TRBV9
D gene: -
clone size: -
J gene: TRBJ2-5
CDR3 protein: CASSVGGSFGQETQYF
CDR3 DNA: TGTGCCAGCAGCGTAGGAGGGTCCTTTGGCCAAGAGACCCAGTACTTC

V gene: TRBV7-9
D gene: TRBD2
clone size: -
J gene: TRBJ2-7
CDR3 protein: CASSPGTSAYEQYF
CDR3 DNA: TGTGCCAGCAGCCCCGGGACTAGCGCCTACGAGCAGTACTTC

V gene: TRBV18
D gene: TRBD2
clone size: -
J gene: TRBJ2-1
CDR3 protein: CASSPAERDYNEQFF
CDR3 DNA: TGTGCCAGCTCCCCGGCGGAGCGGGACTACAATGAGCAGTTCTTC

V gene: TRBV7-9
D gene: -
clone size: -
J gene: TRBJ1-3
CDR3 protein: CASSLYYGLGRSGNTIYF
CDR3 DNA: TGTGCCAGCAGCTTATATTATGGTCTGGGCAGGTCGGGAAACACCATATATTTT

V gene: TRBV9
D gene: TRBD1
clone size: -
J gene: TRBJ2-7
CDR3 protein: CASSAAGTGGNEQYF
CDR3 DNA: TGTGCCAGCAGCGCTGCCGGGACAGGGGGCAACGAGCAGTACTTC

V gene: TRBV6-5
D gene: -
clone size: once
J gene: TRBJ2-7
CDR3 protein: CASSPPGYEQYF
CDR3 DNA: TGTGCCAGCAGTCCCCCGGGCTACGAGCAGTACTTC

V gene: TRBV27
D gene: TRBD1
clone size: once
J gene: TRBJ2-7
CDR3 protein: CASSLFSGGGGYEQYF
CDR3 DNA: TGTGCCAGCAGTTTATTCTCAGGGGGCGGTGGGTACGAGCAGTACTTC

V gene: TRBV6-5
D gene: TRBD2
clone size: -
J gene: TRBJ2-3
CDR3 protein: CASSRGGIDTQYF
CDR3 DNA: TGTGCCAGCAGCCGGGGGGGAATAGATACGCAGTATTTT

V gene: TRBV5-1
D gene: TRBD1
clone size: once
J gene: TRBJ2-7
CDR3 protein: CASSLGTGAYEQYF
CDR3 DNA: TGCGCCAGCAGCTTGGGGACAGGGGCCTACGAGCAGTACTTC

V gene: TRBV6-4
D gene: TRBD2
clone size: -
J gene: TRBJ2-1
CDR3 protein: CASSDSNGLAGNEQFF
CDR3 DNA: TGTGCCAGCAGTGACTCAAATGGACTAGCTGGTAATGAGCAGTTCTTC

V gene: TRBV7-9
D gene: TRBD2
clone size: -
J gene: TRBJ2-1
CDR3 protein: CASSLGLAGVREQFF
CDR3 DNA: TGTGCCAGCAGCTTAGGACTAGCGGGAGTAAGGGAGCAGTTCTTC

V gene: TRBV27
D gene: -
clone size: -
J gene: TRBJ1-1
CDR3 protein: CASSPTRGGPMNTEAFF
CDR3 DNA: TGTGCCAGCAGTCCTACTAGGGGGGGCCCAATGAACACTGAAGCTTTCTTT

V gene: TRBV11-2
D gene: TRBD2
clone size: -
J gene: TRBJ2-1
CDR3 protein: CASSFGNLAGFSNEQFF
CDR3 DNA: TGTGCCAGCAGCTTCGGTAACCTAGCGGGATTCAGCAATGAGCAGTTCTTC

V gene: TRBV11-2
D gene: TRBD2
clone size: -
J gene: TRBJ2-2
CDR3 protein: CASQTSGTYTGELFF
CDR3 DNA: TGTGCCAGCCAGACTAGCGGGACCTACACCGGGGAGCTGTTTTTT

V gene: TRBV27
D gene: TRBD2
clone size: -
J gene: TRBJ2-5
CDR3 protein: CASSSRWTSGFQETQYF
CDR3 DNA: TGTGCCAGCAGCTCCCGATGGACTAGCGGATTCCAAGAGACCCAGTACTTC

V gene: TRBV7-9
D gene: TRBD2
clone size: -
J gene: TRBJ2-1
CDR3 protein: CASSPEGLVHSEQFF
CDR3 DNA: TGTGCCAGCAGCCCCGAGGGACTAGTCCACTCGGAGCAGTTCTTC

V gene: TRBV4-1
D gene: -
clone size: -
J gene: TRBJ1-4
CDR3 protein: CASSQVGRATNEKLFF
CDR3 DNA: TGCGCCAGCAGCCAAGTCGGGCGGGCAACTAATGAAAAACTGTTTTTT

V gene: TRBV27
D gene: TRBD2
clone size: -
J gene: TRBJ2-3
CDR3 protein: CASSFQLAGMDTQYF
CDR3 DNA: TGTGCCAGCAGTTTTCAGCTAGCGGGAATGGATACGCAGTATTTT

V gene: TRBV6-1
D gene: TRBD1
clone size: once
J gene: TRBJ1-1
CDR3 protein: CASSERQGAEAFF
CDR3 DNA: TGTGCCAGCAGTGAAAGGCAGGGGGCTGAAGCTTTCTTT

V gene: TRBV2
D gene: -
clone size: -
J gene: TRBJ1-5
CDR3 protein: CASSEGGQGRYLDQPQHF
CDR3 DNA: TGTGCCAGCAGTGAAGGGGGGCAGGGCCGATACCTGGATCAGCCCCAGCATTTT

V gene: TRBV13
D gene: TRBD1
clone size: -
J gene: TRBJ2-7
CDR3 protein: CASSTQTGGIYEQYF
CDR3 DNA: TGTGCCAGCAGCACCCAGACAGGGGGCATCTACGAGCAGTACTTC

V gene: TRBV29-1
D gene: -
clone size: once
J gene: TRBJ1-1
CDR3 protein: CSSDQGSEAFF
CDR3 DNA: TGCAGCTCAGATCAGGGATCCGAAGCTTTCTTT

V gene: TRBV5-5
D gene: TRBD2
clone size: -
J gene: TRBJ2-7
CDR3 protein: CASSFGTSGSYEQYF
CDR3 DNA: TGTGCCAGCAGCTTCGGGACTAGCGGGAGTTACGAGCAGTACTTC

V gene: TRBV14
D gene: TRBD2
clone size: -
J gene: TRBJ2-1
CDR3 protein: CASSQVMSGRGNEQFF
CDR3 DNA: TGTGCCAGCAGCCAAGTAATGAGCGGGAGGGGTAATGAGCAGTTCTTC

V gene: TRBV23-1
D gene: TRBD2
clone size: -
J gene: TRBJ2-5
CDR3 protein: CASRGVAGLQETQYF
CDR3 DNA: TGCGCCAGCAGGGGGGTAGCGGGGCTACAAGAGACCCAGTACTTC

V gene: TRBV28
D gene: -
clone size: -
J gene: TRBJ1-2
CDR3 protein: CASSFDLGQKGYTF
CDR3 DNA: TGTGCCAGCAGTTTCGATCTGGGACAAAAGGGCTACACCTTC

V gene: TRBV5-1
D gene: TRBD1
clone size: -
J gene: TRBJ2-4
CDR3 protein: CASSLRTGDKNIQYF
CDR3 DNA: TGCGCCAGCAGCTTACGGACAGGGGACAAAAACATTCAGTACTTC

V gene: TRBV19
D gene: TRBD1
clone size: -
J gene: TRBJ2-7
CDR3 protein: CASSIGTGSSYEQYF
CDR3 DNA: TGTGCCAGTAGTATAGGGACAGGGAGCTCCTACGAGCAGTACTTC

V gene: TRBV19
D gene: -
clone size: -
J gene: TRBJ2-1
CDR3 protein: CASSSQGPYNEQFF
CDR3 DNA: TGTGCCAGTAGTAGCCAGGGGCCCTACAATGAGCAGTTCTTC

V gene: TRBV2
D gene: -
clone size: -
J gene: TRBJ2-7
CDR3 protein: CASRAPYEQYF
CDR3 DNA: TGTGCCAGCAGGGCCCCCTACGAGCAGTACTTC

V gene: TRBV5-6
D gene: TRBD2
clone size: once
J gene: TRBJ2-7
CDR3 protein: CASGGSYEQYF
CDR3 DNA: TGTGCCAGCGGCGGGAGTTACGAGCAGTACTTC

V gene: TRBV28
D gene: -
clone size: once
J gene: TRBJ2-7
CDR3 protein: CASSLRVSSYEQYF
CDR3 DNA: TGTGCCAGCAGTTTACGGGTCAGTTCCTACGAGCAGTACTTC

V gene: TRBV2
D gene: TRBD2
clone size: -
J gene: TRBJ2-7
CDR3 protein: CASSSIPGLAGGIAEQYF
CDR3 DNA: TGTGCCAGCAGTTCTATACCGGGACTAGCGGGAGGGATAGCCGAGCAGTACTTC

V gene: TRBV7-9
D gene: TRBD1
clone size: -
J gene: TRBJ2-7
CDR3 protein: CASSLHTGGYEQYF
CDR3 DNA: TGTGCCAGCAGCCTACACACAGGGGGCTACGAGCAGTACTTC

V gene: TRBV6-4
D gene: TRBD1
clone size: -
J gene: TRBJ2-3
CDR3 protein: CASSDSAGGADTQYF
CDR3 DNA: TGTGCCAGCAGTGACTCTGCAGGGGGCGCAGATACGCAGTATTTT

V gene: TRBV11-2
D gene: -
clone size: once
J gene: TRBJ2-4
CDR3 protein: CASSPPGDQKAKNIQYF
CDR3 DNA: TGTGCCAGCAGCCCCCCGGGGGATCAAAAAGCCAAAAACATTCAGTACTTC

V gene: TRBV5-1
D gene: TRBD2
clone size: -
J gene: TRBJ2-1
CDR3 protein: CASSLVPSGGYNEQFF
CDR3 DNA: TGCGCCAGCAGCTTGGTGCCTAGCGGGGGCTACAATGAGCAGTTCTTC

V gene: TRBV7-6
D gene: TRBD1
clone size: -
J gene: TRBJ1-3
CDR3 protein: CASSSQDRDRNTIYF
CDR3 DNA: TGTGCCAGCAGCTCCCAAGACAGGGATCGAAACACCATATATTTT

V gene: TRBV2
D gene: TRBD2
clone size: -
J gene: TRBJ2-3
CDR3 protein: CASSEVGLLAGGTDTQYF
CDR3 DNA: TGTGCCAGCAGTGAAGTTGGGTTGCTAGCGGGGGGGACAGATACGCAGTATTTT